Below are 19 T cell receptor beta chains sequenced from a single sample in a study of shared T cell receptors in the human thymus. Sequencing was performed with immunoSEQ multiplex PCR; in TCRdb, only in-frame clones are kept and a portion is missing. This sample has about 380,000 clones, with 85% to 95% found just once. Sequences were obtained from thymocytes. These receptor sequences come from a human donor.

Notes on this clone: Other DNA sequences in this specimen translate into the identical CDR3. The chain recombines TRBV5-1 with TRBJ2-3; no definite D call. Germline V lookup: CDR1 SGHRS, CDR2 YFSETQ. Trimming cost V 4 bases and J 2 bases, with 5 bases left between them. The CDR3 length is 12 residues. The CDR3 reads CASSLTTDTQYF. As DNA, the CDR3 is TGCGCCAGCAGCCTGACCACAGATACGCAGTATTTT.

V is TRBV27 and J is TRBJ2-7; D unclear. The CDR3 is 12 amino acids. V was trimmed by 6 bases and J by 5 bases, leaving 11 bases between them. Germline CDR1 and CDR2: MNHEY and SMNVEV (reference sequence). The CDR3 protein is CASRGELDEQYF. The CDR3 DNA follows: TGTGCCAGCAGAGGTGAATTGGACGAGCAGTACTTC.

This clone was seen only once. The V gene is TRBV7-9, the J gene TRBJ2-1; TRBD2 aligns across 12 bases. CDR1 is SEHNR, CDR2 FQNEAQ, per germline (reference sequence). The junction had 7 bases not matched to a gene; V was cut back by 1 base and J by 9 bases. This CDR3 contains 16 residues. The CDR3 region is CASSLETSGRFGEQFF. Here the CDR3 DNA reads TGTGCCAGCAGCTTAGAGACTAGCGGGAGATTCGGTGAGCAGTTCTTC. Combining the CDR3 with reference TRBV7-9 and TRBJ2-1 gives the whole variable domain DTGVSQNPRHKITKRGQNVTFRCDPISEHNRLYWYRQTLGQGPEFLTYFQNEAQLEKSRLLSDRFSAERPKGSFSTLEIQRTEQGDSAMYLCASSLETSGRFGEQFFGPGTRLTVL.

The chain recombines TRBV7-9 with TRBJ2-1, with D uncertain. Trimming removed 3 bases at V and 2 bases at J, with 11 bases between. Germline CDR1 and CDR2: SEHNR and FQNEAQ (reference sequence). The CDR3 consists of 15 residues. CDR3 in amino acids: CASSFSVVAYNEQFF. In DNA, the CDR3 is TGTGCCAGCAGCTTCTCAGTTGTCGCCTACAATGAGCAGTTCTTC.

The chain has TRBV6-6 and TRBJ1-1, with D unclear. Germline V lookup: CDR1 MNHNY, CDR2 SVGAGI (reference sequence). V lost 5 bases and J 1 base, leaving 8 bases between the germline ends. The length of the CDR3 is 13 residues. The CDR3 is CASSGGPNTEAFF. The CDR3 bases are TGTGCCAGCAGTGGCGGTCCGAACACTGAAGCTTTCTTT.

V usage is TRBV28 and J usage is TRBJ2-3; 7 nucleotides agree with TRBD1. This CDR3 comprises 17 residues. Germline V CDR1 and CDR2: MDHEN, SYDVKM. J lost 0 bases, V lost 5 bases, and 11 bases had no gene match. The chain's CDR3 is CASSLRDSPPSTDTQYF. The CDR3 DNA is TGTGCCAGCAGTCTACGGGACAGCCCTCCTAGCACAGATACGCAGTATTTT.

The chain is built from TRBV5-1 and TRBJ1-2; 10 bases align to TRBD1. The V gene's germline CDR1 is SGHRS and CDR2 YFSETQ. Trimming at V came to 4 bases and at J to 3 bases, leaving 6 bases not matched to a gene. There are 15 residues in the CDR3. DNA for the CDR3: TGCGCCAGCAGCAAGGACAGGGGGACAGACTATGGCTACACCTTC. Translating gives CASSKDRGTDYGYTF.

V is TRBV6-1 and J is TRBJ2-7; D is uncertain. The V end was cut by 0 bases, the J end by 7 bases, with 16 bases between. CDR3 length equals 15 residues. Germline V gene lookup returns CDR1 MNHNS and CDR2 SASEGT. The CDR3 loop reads CASSEAAGRCREQYF. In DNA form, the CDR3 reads TGTGCCAGCAGTGAAGCGGCCGGCCGATGTAGAGAGCAGTACTTC.

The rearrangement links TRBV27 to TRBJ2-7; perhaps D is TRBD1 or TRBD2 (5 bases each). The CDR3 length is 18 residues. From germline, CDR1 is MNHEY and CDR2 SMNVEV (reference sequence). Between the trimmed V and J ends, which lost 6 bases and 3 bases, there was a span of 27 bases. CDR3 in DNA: TGTGCCAGCAGATCCACAGGACTCCTCGGCCTACGTCTCTACGAGCAGTACTTC. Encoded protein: CASRSTGLLGLRLYEQYF.

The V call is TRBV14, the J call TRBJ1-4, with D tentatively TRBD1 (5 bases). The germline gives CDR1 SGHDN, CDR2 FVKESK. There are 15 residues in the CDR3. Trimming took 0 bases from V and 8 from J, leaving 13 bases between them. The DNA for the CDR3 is TGTGCCAGCAGCCAAGAAGAGGGGATGGGAGAAAAACTGTTTTTT. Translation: CASSQEEGMGEKLFF. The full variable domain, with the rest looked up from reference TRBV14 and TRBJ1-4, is EAGVTQFPSHSVIEKGQTVTLRCDPISGHDNLYWYRRVMGKEIKFLLHFVKESKQDESGMPNNRFLAERTGGTYSTLKVQPAELEDSGVYFCASSQEEGMGEKLFFGSGTQLSVL.

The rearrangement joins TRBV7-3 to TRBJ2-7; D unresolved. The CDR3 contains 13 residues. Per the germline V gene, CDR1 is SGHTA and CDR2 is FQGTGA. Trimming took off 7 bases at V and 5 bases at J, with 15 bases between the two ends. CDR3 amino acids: CASTHLYPDEQYF. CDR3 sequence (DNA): TGTGCCAGCACCCATCTATATCCGGACGAGCAGTACTTC.

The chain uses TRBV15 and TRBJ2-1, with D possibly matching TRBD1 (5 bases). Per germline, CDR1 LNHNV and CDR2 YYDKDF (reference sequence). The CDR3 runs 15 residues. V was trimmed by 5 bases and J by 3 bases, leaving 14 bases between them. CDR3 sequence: CATSPMKGDYNEQFF. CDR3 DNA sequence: TGTGCCACCAGCCCGATGAAAGGGGACTACAATGAGCAGTTCTTC.

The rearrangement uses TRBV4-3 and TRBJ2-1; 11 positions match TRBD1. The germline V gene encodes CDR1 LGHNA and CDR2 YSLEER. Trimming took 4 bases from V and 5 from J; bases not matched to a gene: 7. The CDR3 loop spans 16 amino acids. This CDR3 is CASSRKGTGGDNEQFF. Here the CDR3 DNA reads TGCGCCAGCAGCCGAAAAGGGACAGGGGGAGACAATGAGCAGTTCTTC.

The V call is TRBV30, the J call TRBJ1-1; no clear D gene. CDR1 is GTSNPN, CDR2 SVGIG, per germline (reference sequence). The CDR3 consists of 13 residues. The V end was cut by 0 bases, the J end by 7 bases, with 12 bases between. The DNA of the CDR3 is TGTGCCTGGAGTGTACCGGTAGTGAATGAAGCTTTCTTT. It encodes CAWSVPVVNEAFF.

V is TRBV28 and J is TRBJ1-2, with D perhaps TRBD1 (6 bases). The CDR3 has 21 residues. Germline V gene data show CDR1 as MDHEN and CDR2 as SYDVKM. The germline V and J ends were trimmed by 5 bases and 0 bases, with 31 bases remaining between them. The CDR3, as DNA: TGTGCCAGCAGTCCCTTTTTAGAGGGGGTACTATACCTCCTCTCTAACTATGGCTACACCTTC. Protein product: CASSPFLEGVLYLLSNYGYTF.

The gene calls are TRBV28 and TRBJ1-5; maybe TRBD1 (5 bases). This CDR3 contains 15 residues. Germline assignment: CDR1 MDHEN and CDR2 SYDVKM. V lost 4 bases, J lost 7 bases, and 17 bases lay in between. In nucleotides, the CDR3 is TGTGCCAGCAGTTCGGGACCGATTCTTAGGCAGCCCCAGCATTTT. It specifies CASSSGPILRQPQHF. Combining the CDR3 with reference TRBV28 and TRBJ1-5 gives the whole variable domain DVKVTQSSRYLVKRTGEKVFLECVQDMDHENMFWYRQDPGLGLRLIYFSYDVKMKEKGDIPEGYSVSREKKERFSLILESASTNQTSMYLCASSSGPILRQPQHFGDGTRLSIL.

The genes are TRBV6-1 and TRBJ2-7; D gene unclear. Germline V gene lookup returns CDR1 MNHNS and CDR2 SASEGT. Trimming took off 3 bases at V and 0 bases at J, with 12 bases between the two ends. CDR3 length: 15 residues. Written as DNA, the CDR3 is TGTGCCAGCAGTGACCGCATGTTTGACTCCTACGAGCAGTACTTC. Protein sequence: CASSDRMFDSYEQYF.

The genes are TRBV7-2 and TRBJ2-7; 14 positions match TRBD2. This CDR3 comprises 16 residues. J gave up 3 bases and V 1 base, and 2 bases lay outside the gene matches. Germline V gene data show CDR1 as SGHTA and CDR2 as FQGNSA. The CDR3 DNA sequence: TGTGCCAGCAGCTTAGGGACTAGCGGGAGGAGCTACGAGCAGTACTTC. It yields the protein CASSLGTSGRSYEQYF.

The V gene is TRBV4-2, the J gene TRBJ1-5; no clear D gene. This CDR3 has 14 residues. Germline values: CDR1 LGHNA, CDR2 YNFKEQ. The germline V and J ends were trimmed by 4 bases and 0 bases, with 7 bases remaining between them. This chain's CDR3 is CASSPGVSNQPQHF. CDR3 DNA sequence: TGTGCCAGCAGCCCCGGGGTTAGCAATCAGCCCCAGCATTTT.